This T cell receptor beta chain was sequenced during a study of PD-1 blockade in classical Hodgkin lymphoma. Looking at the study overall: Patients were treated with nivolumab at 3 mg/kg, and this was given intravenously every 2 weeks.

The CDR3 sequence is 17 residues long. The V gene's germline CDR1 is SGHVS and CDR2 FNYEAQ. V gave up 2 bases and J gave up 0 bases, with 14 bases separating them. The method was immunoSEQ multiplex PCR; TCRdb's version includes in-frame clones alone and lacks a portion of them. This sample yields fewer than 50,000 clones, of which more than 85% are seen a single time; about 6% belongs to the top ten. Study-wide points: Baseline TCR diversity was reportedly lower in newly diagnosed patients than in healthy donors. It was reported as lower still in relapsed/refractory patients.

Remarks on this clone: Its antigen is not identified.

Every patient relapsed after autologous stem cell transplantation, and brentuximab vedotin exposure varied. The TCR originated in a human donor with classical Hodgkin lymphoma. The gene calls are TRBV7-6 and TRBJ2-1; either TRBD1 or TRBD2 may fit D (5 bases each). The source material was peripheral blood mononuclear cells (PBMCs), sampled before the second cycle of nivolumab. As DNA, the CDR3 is TGTGCCAGCAGCTTATTTAGCATGGGGACCTCCTACAATGAGCAGTTCTTC. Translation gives CASSLFSMGTSYNEQFF.